What follows are 8 T cell receptor beta chains derived from one specimen sequenced in a study of TIL therapy for anti-PD-1-resistant metastatic lung cancer (dated by TCRdb to the early 2020s). This sample's time point label indicates: pre-treatment sample, taken before nivolumab and TIL therapy. TCR beta CDR3 regions were amplified from genomic DNA by bias-controlled multiplex PCR with the immunoSEQ v3 hsTCRB kit. TCRdb took this table from immuneACCESS and kept in-frame rearrangements with V and J called. Such tables lack part of the clones; where checked against another copy, unresolved V genes explain under half of the gap, and the rest is unexplained. The sample records tens of thousands of clones, less than 85% of which are singletons. 4.5% to 7% of the sample is in the top ten clones. Sample: blood, taken at baseline. Every receptor here comes from a person between 30 and 80 years old with non-small cell lung cancer.

The chain couples TRBV29-1 to TRBJ1-1, with TRBD1 as a possible D gene (6 bases). Trimming took off 4 bases at V and 0 bases at J, with 15 bases between the two ends. The germline CDR1 and CDR2 sequences are SQVTM and ANQGSEA. The CDR3 contains 15 residues. The CDR3 coding sequence is TGCAGCGTTGGGCGAGACGGGGGGCTGAACACTGAAGCTTTCTTT. This sequence encodes CSVGRDGGLNTEAFF.

About this clone: The junction shows a germline mismatch at one end, possibly a read error. This chain links TRBV6-1 with TRBJ2-1, with 8 bases identical to TRBD1. Per germline, CDR1 MNHNS and CDR2 SASEGT. The CDR3 loop spans 12 amino acids. Written as DNA, the CDR3 is TGTGCATCCCCAGGGGGCTACGATGAGCAGTTCTTC. It yields the protein CASPGGYDEQFF.

The chain combines TRBV7-8 with TRBJ2-3; D possibly uses TRBD1 or TRBD2 (6 bases each). The V and J ends lost 4 bases and 0 bases respectively, with 20 bases between them. CDR1 is SGHVS, CDR2 FQNEAQ, per germline. The CDR3 has 18 amino acids. CDR3 amino acids: CASSSLTRGRLSTDTQYF. CDR3 sequence (DNA): TGTGCCAGCAGCTCACTTACCCGGGGGCGTCTTAGCACAGATACGCAGTATTTT. Filled out from reference TRBV7-8 and TRBJ2-3, the complete variable domain reads GAGVSQSPRYKVAKRGQDVALRCDPISGHVSLFWYQQALGQGPEFLTYFQNEAQLDKSGLPSDRFFAERPEGSVSTLKIQRTQQEDSAVYLCASSSLTRGRLSTDTQYFGPGTRLTVL.

The chain couples TRBV7-2 to TRBJ1-2; TRBD1 might be the D (5 bases). Germline V lookup: CDR1 SGHTA, CDR2 FQGNSA. V was trimmed by 1 base and J by 2 bases, leaving 14 bases between them. The CDR3 has 16 amino acids. Here the CDR3 reads CASSLDVGRVNYGYTF. The CDR3 DNA follows: TGTGCCAGCAGCTTAGATGTGGGGCGTGTGAACTATGGCTACACCTTC.

The gene calls are TRBV19 and TRBJ1-1; D call uncertain. V lost 5 bases, J lost 3 bases, and 4 bases lay in between. Germline V gene sequence: CDR1 LNHDA, CDR2 SQIVND (reference sequence). This CDR3 contains 11 residues. The CDR3 sequence is CASSQHTEAFF. The CDR3 DNA reads TGTGCCAGTAGTCAGCACACTGAAGCTTTCTTT.

The chain recombines TRBV15 with TRBJ2-1, with 7 bases identical to TRBD1. Germline values: CDR1 LNHNV, CDR2 YYDKDF (reference sequence). J gave up 0 bases and V 0 bases, and 14 bases lay outside the gene matches. This CDR3 is 20 amino acids long. CDR3 nucleotide sequence: TGTGCCACCAGCAGAGATGGTCGGATTTTACAGGGGAACTCCTACAATGAGCAGTTCTTC. Its protein is CATSRDGRILQGNSYNEQFF. The variable domain in full, with the rest retrieved from reference TRBV15 and TRBJ2-1, is DAMVIQNPRYQVTQFGKPVTLSCSQTLNHNVMYWYQQKSSQAPKLLFHYYDKDFNNEADTPDNFQSRRPNTSFCFLDIRSPGLGDTAMYLCATSRDGRILQGNSYNEQFFGPGTRLTVL.

The chain links TRBV4-3 to TRBJ1-5; a possible D gene is TRBD1 (5 bases). This CDR3 is 14 amino acids long. Trimming stripped 6 bases from V and 9 bases from J, with 18 bases between. CDR1 is LGHNA and CDR2 is YSLEER in the germline V gene. The CDR3 loop is CASRKSRDAGPQHF. CDR3 bases: TGCGCCAGCAGAAAGAGCAGGGACGCGGGGCCCCAGCATTTT.

On this clone: An end of the junction does not agree with germline; a read error may underlie this. This sequence joins TRBV4-3 and TRBJ2-7; maybe TRBD2 (7 bases). There are 17 residues in the CDR3. CDR1 is LGHNA and CDR2 is YSLEER in the germline V gene. CDR3 protein: CAGSQAARGPNLREQYF. In nucleotides, the CDR3 is TGCGCCGGCAGCCAAGCAGCGCGGGGGCCCAACCTACGGGAGCAGTACTTC.